The rows below give T cell receptor beta chains drawn from one sample of a study of regulatory T cells in long-lasting Graves disease. TCRdb passed the multiplex PCR reads through MiXCR, listing each CDR3 protein once. The sample records about 470,000 distinct CDR3 sequences, about 16% being singletons. This same sample was also taken into another study, of T cells in Graves' hyperthyroidism and ophthalmopathy.

This specimen consisted of peripheral blood mononuclear cells (PBMCs), obtained at new diagnosis, from a patient treated with antithyroid drugs. Every receptor here comes from a woman aged 25 to 39 with Graves disease. The CDR3 runs from the conserved cysteine through the conserved F or W. A D gene is named only where the DNA matches it firmly. Only part of the rows carry a size: once, few, many, or a class if the clone is expanded.

j_gene,abundance,d_gene,v_gene,CDR3aa,CDR3nt
TRBJ2-1,many,.,TRBV15,CATSRETPRTRSEQFF,TGTGCCACCAGCAGAGAGACCCCGCGAACTAGGAGTGAGCAGTTCTTC
TRBJ1-4,many,TRBD1,TRBV28,CASSRAGQGDEKLFF,TGTGCCAGCAGTCGCGCGGGACAGGGGGATGAAAAACTGTTTTTT
TRBJ2-1,many,TRBD1,TRBV24-1,CATSVAGQGVNNEQFF,TGTGCCACCAGTGTAGCCGGACAGGGGGTCAACAATGAGCAGTTCTTC
TRBJ2-1,.,.,TRBV20-1,CSGRVESSYNEQFF,TGCAGCGGCCGGGTCGAGAGCTCCTACAATGAGCAGTTCTTC
TRBJ2-7,many,TRBD1,TRBV6-5,CASSYRETGAYEQYF,TGTGCCAGCAGTTACCGGGAGACAGGGGCCTACGAGCAGTACTTC
TRBJ1-5,many,.,TRBV18,CASSLVRQDSNQPQHF,TGTGCCAGCTCACTCGTCCGACAGGATAGCAATCAGCCCCAGCATTTT
TRBJ2-2,.,.,TRBV15,CATRGVAAGELFF,TGTGCCACCAGGGGGGTTGCCGCCGGGGAGCTGTTTTTT
TRBJ1-1,many,.,TRBV18,CASSPLAQGLNTEAFF,TGTGCCAGCTCACCGCTAGCGCAGGGCCTAAACACTGAAGCTTTCTTT
TRBJ2-1,many,.,TRBV11-2,CASSARLVWDNEQFF,TGTGCCAGCAGCGCCCGCCTTGTGTGGGACAATGAGCAGTTCTTC
TRBJ2-3,.,TRBD2,TRBV6-5,CASSYSGASGITQYF,TGTGCCAGCAGTTACTCGGGGGCTAGCGGGATTACTCAGTATTTT
TRBJ2-3,many,TRBD1,TRBV30,CAWTGTGVTDTQYF,TGTGCCTGGACCGGGACAGGGGTCACAGATACGCAGTATTTT
TRBJ1-2,.,.,TRBV12-5,CASGLSQSHGYTF,TGTGCTAGTGGTTTATCCCAATCTCATGGCTACACCTTC
TRBJ2-7,many,.,TRBV27,CASSFLGQLNEQYF,TGTGCCAGCAGTTTCCTTGGACAGCTCAACGAGCAGTACTTC
TRBJ2-7,many,TRBD1,TRBV28,CASSLAGGGSRYEQYF,TGTGCCAGCAGTTTGGCAGGGGGCGGTTCACGCTACGAGCAGTACTTC
TRBJ2-7,.,TRBD2,TRBV5-1,CASSLIGGGRDDEQYF,TGCGCCAGCAGCTTGATAGGTGGCGGGAGAGACGACGAGCAGTACTTC
TRBJ2-3,many,.,TRBV6-2/TRBV6-3,CASLLEVTDTQYF,TGTGCCAGCCTCTTGGAAGTCACAGATACGCAGTATTTT
TRBJ2-7,.,.,TRBV12-3/TRBV12-4,CASSELTRSYEQYF,TGTGCCAGCAGCGAGTTGACTAGGTCCTACGAGCAGTACTTC
TRBJ2-7,.,.,TRBV7-2,CASNHRQVNSYEQYF,TGTGCCAGCAACCATCGACAGGTCAACTCCTACGAGCAGTACTTC
TRBJ2-3,many,.,TRBV27,CASSSAESSTDTQYF,TGTGCCAGCAGTTCCGCCGAGTCTAGCACAGATACGCAGTATTTT
TRBJ2-1,.,TRBD1,TRBV5-1,CASARGQGTYNEQFF,TGCGCCAGCGCCCGTGGACAGGGTACCTACAATGAGCAGTTCTTC
TRBJ1-3,.,.,TRBV29-1,CSVDISGSGNTIYF,TGCAGCGTGGACATCAGCGGCTCTGGAAACACCATATATTTT
TRBJ2-1,once,TRBD2,TRBV6-2/TRBV6-3,CASSGTSGRVWEYNEQFF,TGTGCCAGCAGTGGGACTAGCGGGAGAGTATGGGAGTACAATGAGCAGTTCTTC
TRBJ2-5,many,TRBD2,TRBV20-1,CSAGGSGKTQYF,TGCAGTGCTGGCGGGAGCGGTAAGACCCAGTACTTC
TRBJ2-2,.,TRBD1,TRBV30,CAWSIPPGQANTGELFF,TGTGCCTGGAGTATCCCACCGGGACAGGCGAACACCGGGGAGCTGTTTTTT
TRBJ1-1,.,.,TRBV10-2,CASRQGRLNTEAFF,TGCGCCAGCAGACAGGGACGCCTGAACACTGAAGCTTTCTTT
TRBJ2-1,many,.,TRBV11-2,CASSFYSIRRDPRNEQFF,TGTGCCAGCAGCTTTTATTCAATACGGCGGGACCCTCGGAATGAGCAGTTCTTC
TRBJ2-7,.,TRBD2,TRBV19,CASGTSGSVYANF,TGTGCCAGTGGTACTAGCGGGAGCGTATACGCGAACTTC
TRBJ2-1,many,.,TRBV5-1,CASSPREVYNEQFF,TGCGCCAGCAGCCCTAGGGAGGTTTACAATGAGCAGTTCTTC
TRBJ2-1,many,.,TRBV12-3/TRBV12-4,CASSLEQGVNEQFF,TGTGCCAGCAGTTTAGAACAGGGTGTAAATGAGCAGTTCTTC
TRBJ2-3,many,.,TRBV11-1,CASSLARTGTQYF,TGTGCCAGCAGCTTAGCGCGAACAGGGACGCAGTATTTT
TRBJ2-5,.,.,TRBV29-1,CSGTAETQYF,TGCAGCGGCACAGCAGAGACCCAGTACTTC
TRBJ2-1,many,TRBD2,TRBV7-3,CASSLSGRHPDEQFF,TGTGCCAGCAGCCTTAGCGGGAGGCATCCGGATGAGCAGTTCTTC
TRBJ1-2,few,.,TRBV6-1,CASSWTASYGYTF,TGTGCCAGCAGCTGGACAGCTTCCTATGGCTACACCTTC
TRBJ2-1,.,TRBD2,TRBV13,CASRPTSGYSYNEQFF,TGTGCCAGCAGACCAACTAGCGGATACTCCTACAATGAGCAGTTCTTC
TRBJ2-5,many,.,TRBV20-1,CSAGGQETQYF,TGCAGTGCCGGCGGGCAAGAGACCCAGTACTTC
TRBJ2-5,.,TRBD2,TRBV11-2,CASSLDRTSGRFMETQYF,TGTGCCAGCAGCTTAGATAGGACTAGCGGGAGGTTTATGGAGACCCAGTACTTC
TRBJ2-2,.,.,TRBV6-1,CASSELSSTGELFF,TGTGCCAGCAGTGAACTGTCGTCCACCGGGGAGCTGTTTTTT
TRBJ2-7,many,.,TRBV9,CASSVGGSGAYEQYF,TGTGCCAGCAGCGTAGGTGGTAGCGGAGCCTACGAGCAGTACTTC
TRBJ2-7,.,TRBD2,TRBV20-1,CSARELAGTSYEQYF,TGCAGTGCTAGAGAACTAGCGGGAACCTCCTACGAGCAGTACTTC
TRBJ1-2,.,TRBD1,TRBV20-1,CNGNRDRGPLRGGYTF,TGCAATGGGAACCGGGACAGGGGTCCCCTCAGGGGTGGCTACACCTTC
TRBJ2-1,many,TRBD1,TRBV5-1,CASSLDREGYNEQFF,TGCGCCAGCAGCCTAGACAGGGAAGGTTACAATGAGCAGTTCTTC
TRBJ2-7,many,.,TRBV13,CASSSNPRVPYEQYF,TGTGCCAGCAGCTCGAACCCCAGGGTTCCCTACGAGCAGTACTTC
TRBJ2-3,.,TRBD2,TRBV5-1,CASSSGLAGVKDTQYF,TGCGCCAGCAGCTCGGGACTAGCGGGAGTGAAAGATACGCAGTATTTT
TRBJ2-5,few,TRBD1,TRBV12-3/TRBV12-4,CASSGQGIEAQYF,TGTGCCAGCAGTGGACAGGGGATAGAGGCCCAGTACTTC
TRBJ1-1,few,TRBD1,TRBV7-9,CASSQGQERSEAFF,TGTGCCAGCAGCCAGGGACAGGAAAGGTCTGAAGCTTTCTTT
TRBJ2-3,few,.,TRBV29-1,CSVERGRGTDTQYF,TGCAGCGTTGAAAGGGGAAGGGGCACAGATACGCAGTATTTT
TRBJ2-1,few,TRBD2,TRBV20-1,CSAREYGTSDYNEQFF,TGCAGTGCTAGAGAATACGGGACTAGCGATTACAATGAGCAGTTCTTC
TRBJ2-1,many,.,TRBV12-3/TRBV12-4,CASSGRGGSSYNEQFF,TGTGCCAGCAGCGGCCGTGGGGGGAGCTCCTACAATGAGCAGTTCTTC
TRBJ1-4,.,.,TRBV7-9,CASSFGQRATNEKLFF,TGTGCCAGCAGCTTTGGACAGCGAGCAACTAATGAAAAACTGTTTTTT
TRBJ1-2,.,TRBD1,TRBV19,CASRPRTGGNYGYTF,TGTGCCAGTAGGCCTAGGACAGGGGGGAACTATGGCTACACCTTC